These 6 T cell receptor beta chains share one sample of origin, sequenced in a study of shared clonotypes between healthy human individuals. The protocol was immunoSEQ multiplex PCR, while the TCRdb copy is restricted to in-frame clones and leaves out a portion. The data hold 2 million to 2.5 million clones, with over 85% observed a single time. The sample consisted of naive CD4+ T cells from PBMCs. Stated subset: CD45RA+ positively selected. The origin of the receptors is a man between 18 and 29 years old in good health. Some clones in this sample may be carry-over from other donors' samples.

In its sample, this clone was seen once. This sequence joins TRBV7-2 and TRBJ1-2; 7 nucleotides match TRBD1. Germline loops: CDR1 SGHTA, CDR2 FQGNSA. There are 14 residues in the CDR3. The trim removed 5 bases at V and 5 bases at J, leaving 8 bases unmatched. The CDR3 DNA reads TGTGCCAGCAGCCGCCGGGACAGTGGGTATGGCTACACCTTC. Translation gives CASSRRDSGYGYTF.

Concerning this clone itself: This CDR3 is also generated by other DNA sequences in the sample. This chain links TRBV6-5 with TRBJ1-1; TRBD1 matches 9 bases. This CDR3 contains 14 residues. Per germline, CDR1 MNHEY and CDR2 SVGAGI. Losses at the gene ends were 6 bases for V and 4 bases for J; bases not matched to a gene: 6. The CDR3 protein is CASSRGQGSTEAFF. CDR3 sequence (DNA): TGTGCCAGCAGCCGGGGACAGGGCTCCACTGAAGCTTTCTTT.

The chain uses TRBV19 and TRBJ2-7; D uncertain. Trimming stripped 6 bases from V and 0 bases from J, with 9 bases between. This CDR3 region has 13 residues. The germline V gene encodes CDR1 LNHDA and CDR2 SQIVND (reference sequence). DNA for the CDR3: TGTGCCAGTAGCTTCACTAACTCCTACGAGCAGTACTTC. Translating gives CASSFTNSYEQYF.

This clone was picked up a small number of times. The identical CDR3 is also encoded by other nucleotide sequences in the sample. The V and J genes are TRBV6-5 and TRBJ1-2, with TRBD1 identical over 9 bases. There are 14 residues in the CDR3. The germline gives CDR1 MNHEY, CDR2 SVGAGI. V dropped 2 bases and J dropped 4; count of bases not matched to a gene: 2. The CDR3 coding sequence is TGTGCCAGCAGTTACCTGGACAGGGGCTATGGCTACACCTTC. Protein sequence: CASSYLDRGYGYTF.

This chain joins TRBV9 and TRBJ2-7; D might be TRBD1 or TRBD2, each matching 5 bases. The CDR3 is made up of 15 amino acids. Germline CDR1 reads SGDLS; CDR2 reads YYNGEE. Between the trimmed V and J ends, which lost 4 bases and 2 bases, there was a span of 16 bases. CDR3 loop: CASSPSGTNPYEQYF. CDR3 bases: TGTGCCAGCAGCCCCTCCGGGACGAATCCCTACGAGCAGTACTTC. Filled out from reference TRBV9 and TRBJ2-7, the complete variable domain reads DSGVTQTPKHLITATGQRVTLRCSPRSGDLSVYWYQQSLDQGLQFLIQYYNGEERAKGNILERFSAQQFPDLHSELNLSSLELGDSALYFCASSPSGTNPYEQYFGPGTRLTVT.

This chain links TRBV19 with TRBJ1-3; D gene unclear. The CDR3 totals 13 residues. V was trimmed by 7 bases and J by 4 bases, leaving 11 bases between them. Germline lookup yields CDR1 LNHDA and CDR2 SQIVND (reference sequence). CDR3 coding DNA: TGTGCCAGTACCCAACCTGCCGGAAACACCATATATTTT. It is translated as CASTQPAGNTIYF.